The source of this T cell receptor beta chain is a study of vaccination and CD4 T cells after COVID-19. Study-wide background: Each individual in the study obtained two doses of BNT162b2 or mRNA-1273 vaccine. The cells were exposed to overlapping spike peptides originating from SARS-CoV-2, HCoV-NL63, HCoV-OC43 and HCoV-229E for stimulation.

The ends were cut back, 3 bases at V and 5 bases at J, with 8 bases in the middle. The germline gives CDR1 KGHSH, CDR2 LQKENI. The CDR3 runs to 13 residues. Study conclusions and caveats: No early post-infection timepoints were studied, and convalescent patients studied were relatively few.

Sequence data for DNA of cultured CD4+ T cells were generated by the Oncomine TCR Beta short-read assay. TCRdb reanalysed the PCR reads using MiXCR and keeps one entry per CDR3 protein. Of 9,500 to 12,000 distinct CDR3 sequences listed, approximately 46% are singletons. Points on this clonotype: The antigen is undetermined.

Treatment of the sample: approximately 9-day PBMC culture with coronavirus spike peptide pools or control peptides (ViraFEST assay). What was sequenced was CD4+ T cells from blood, cultured in vitro. The rearrangement uses TRBV18 and TRBJ1-5; D remains ambiguous. The clonotype comes from a human donor who had recovered from COVID-19. The CDR3 nucleotides read TGTGCCAGCTCACCTGAGAGGGATCAGCCCCAGCATTTT. This codes for CASSPERDQPQHF.